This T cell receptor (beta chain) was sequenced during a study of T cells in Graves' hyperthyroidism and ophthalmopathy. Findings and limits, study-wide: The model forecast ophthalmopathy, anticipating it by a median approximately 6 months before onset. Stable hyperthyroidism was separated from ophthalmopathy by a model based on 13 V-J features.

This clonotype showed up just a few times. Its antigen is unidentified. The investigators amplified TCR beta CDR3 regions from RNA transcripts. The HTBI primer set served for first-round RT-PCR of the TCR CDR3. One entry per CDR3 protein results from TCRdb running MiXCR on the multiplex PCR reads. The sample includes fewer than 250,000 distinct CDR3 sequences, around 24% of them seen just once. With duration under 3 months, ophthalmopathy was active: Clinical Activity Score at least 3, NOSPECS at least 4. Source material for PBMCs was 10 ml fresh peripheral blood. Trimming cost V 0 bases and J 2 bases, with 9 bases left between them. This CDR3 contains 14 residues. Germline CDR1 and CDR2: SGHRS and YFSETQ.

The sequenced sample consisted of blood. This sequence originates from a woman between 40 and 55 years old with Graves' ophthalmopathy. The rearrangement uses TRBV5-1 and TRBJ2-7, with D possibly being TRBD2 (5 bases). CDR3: CASSLGPGTYEQYF. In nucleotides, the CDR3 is TGCGCCAGCAGCTTGGGGCCCGGGACCTACGAGCAGTACTTC.